The clone carrying this T cell receptor (beta chain) was counted only a few times. The data were obtained in a study of blood T cell repertoires in COVID-19. As for the study in general: In each case, the material was cDNA or gDNA derived from T cells, B-cell-depleted T cells, or PBMCs.

Original handling: Counts of nucleated cells, estimated from reference gene primer amplification, were obtained. Generated by immunoSEQ multiplex PCR, the TCRdb table keeps only in-frame clones and is missing some. D and trimming come from the DNA, and the V and J calls and clone size come from that table. The sample contains tens of thousands of clones, approximately 84% of which appear only once. CDR3 length: 21 residues. The gene calls are TRBV21-1 and TRBJ2-2; TRBD2 is the table's D call, not checked against the DNA. TRBV21-1 is a recognized pseudogene. The sequence was collected from an elderly man with active or convalescent COVID-19. Sequencing was performed on peripheral blood. The CDR3 DNA sequence: TGTGCCAGCAGCAAACGGTGCCGGGCCAGGACTCACCTCTCGAATACCGGGGAGCTGTTTTTT. Translating it yields CASSKRCRARTHLSNTGELFF.